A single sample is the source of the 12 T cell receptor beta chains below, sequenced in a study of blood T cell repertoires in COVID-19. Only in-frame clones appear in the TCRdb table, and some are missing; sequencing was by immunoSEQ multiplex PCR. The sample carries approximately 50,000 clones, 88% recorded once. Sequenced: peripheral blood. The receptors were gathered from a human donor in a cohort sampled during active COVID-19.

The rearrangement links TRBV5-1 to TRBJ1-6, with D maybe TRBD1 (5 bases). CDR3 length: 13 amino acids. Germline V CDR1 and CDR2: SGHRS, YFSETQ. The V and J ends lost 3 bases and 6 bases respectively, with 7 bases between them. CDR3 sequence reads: CASSSDSNSPLHF. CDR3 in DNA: TGCGCCAGCAGCTCTGACAGTAATTCACCCCTCCACTTT.

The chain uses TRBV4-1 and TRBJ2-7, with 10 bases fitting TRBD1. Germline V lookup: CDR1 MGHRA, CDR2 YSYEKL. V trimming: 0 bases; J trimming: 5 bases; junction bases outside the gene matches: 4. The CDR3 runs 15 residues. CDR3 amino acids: CASSQDWDRGNEQYF. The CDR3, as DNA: TGCGCCAGCAGCCAAGATTGGGACAGGGGTAACGAGCAGTACTTC.

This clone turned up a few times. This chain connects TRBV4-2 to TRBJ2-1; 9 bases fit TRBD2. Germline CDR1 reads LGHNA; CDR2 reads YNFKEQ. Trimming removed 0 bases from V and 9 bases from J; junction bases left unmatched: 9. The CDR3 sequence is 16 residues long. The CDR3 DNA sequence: TGTGCCAGCAGCCAAGATTTTGCGACTAGCGGCGGTGAGCAGTTCTTC. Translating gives CASSQDFATSGGEQFF.

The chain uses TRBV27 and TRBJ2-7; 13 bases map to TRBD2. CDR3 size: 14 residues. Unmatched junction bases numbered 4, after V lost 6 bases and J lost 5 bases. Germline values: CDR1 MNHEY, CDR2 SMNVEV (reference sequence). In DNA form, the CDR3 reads TGTGCCAGCAGCCTAGGGACTAGCGGGAACGAGCAGTACTTC. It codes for CASSLGTSGNEQYF.

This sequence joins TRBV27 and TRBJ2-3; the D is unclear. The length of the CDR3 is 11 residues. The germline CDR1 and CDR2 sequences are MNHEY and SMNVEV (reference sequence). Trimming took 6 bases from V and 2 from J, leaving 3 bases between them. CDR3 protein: CASSNTDTQYF. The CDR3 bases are TGTGCCAGCAGCAACACAGATACGCAGTATTTT.

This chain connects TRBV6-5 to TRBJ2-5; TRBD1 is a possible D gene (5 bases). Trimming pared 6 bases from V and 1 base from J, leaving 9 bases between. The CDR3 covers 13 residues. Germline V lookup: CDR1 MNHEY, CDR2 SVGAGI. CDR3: CASRKRGQETQYF. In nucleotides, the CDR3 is TGTGCCAGCAGGAAAAGGGGCCAAGAGACCCAGTACTTC.

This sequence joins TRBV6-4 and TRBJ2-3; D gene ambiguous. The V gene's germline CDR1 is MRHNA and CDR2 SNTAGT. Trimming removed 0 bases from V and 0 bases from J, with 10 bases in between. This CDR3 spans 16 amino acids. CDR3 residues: CASSDSLQSSTDTQYF. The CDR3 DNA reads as TGTGCCAGCAGTGACTCGTTACAGTCTAGCACAGATACGCAGTATTTT.

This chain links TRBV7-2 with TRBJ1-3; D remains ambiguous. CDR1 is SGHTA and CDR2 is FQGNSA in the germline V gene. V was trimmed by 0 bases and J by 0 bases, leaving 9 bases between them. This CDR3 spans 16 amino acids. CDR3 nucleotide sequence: TGTGCCAGCAGCTTAGCCACAGCCCGCTCTGGAAACACCATATATTTT. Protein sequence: CASSLATARSGNTIYF.

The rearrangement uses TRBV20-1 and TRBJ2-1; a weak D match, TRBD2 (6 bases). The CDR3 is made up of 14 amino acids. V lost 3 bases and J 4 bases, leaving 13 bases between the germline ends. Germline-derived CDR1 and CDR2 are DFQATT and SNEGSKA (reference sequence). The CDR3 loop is CSASKWGTYNEQFF. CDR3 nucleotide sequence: TGCAGTGCTAGTAAGTGGGGGACTTACAATGAGCAGTTCTTC.

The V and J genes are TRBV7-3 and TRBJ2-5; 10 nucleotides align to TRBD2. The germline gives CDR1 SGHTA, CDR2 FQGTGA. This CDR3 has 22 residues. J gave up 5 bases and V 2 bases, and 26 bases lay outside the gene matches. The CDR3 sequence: CASSLFNRKNRLAGAGVETQYF. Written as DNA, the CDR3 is TGTGCCAGCAGCTTATTTAACCGGAAGAACCGGCTAGCGGGGGCCGGGGTTGAGACCCAGTACTTC.

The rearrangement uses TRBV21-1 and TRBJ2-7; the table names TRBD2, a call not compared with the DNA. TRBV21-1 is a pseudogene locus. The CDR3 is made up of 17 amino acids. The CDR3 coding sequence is TGTGCCAGCAGCAAGCGATTTTGGTACGCGATTCACTACGAGCAGTACTTC. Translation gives CASSKRFWYAIHYEQYF.

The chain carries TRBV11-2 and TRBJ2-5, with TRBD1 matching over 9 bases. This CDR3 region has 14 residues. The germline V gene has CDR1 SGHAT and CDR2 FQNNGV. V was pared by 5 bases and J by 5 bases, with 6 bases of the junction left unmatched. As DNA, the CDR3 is TGTGCCAGCAGCCCCCGGACAGGGGAGGAGACCCAGTACTTC. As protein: CASSPRTGEETQYF. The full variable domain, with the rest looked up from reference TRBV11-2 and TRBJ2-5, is EAGVAQSPRYKIIEKRQSVAFWCNPISGHATLYWYQQILGQGPKLLIQFQNNGVVDDSQLPKDRFSAERLKGVDSTLKIQPAKLEDSAVYLCASSPRTGEETQYFGPGTRLLVL.